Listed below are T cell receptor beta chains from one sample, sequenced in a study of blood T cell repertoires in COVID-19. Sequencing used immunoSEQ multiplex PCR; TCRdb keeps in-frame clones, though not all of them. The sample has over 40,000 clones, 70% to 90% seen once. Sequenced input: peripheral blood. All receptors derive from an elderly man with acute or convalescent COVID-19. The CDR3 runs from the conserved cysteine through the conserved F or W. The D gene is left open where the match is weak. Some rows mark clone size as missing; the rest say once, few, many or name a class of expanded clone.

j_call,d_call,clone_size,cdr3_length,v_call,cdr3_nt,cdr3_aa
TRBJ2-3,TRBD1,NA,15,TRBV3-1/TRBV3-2,TGTGCCAGCAGCCAAGCGCCGACAGGGAAGGATACGCAGTATTTT,CASSQAPTGKDTQYF
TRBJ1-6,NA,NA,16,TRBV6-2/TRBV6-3,TGTGCCAGCAGTTACTCGGGCAGCTCCTATAATTCACCCCTCCACTTT,CASSYSGSSYNSPLHF
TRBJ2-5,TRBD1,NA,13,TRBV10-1,TGCGCCAGCAGCCCGACAGGGGGAGAGACCCAGTACTTC,CASSPTGGETQYF
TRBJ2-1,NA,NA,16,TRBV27,TGTGCCAGCAGGCAGTTAAAGGGGCGAATGGGCAATGAGCAGTTCTTC,CASRQLKGRMGNEQFF
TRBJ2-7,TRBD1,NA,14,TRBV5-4,TGTGCCAGCAGCTGGTGGGACAGAATCTACGAGCAGTACTTC,CASSWWDRIYEQYF
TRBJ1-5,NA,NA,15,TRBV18,TGTGCCAGCTCACCACAGGGCGGGAGCAATCAGCCCCAGCATTTT,CASSPQGGSNQPQHF
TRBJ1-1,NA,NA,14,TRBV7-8,TGTGCCAGCAGCTTAAACAGCTGGAACACTGAAGCTTTCTTT,CASSLNSWNTEAFF
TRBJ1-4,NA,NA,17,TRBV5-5,TGTGCCAGCAGCCCAGGGGATAGGGAAGTGGACTTTAAAAAACTGTTTTTT,CASSPGDREVDFKKLFF
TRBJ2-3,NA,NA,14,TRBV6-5,TGTGCCAGCCTGAGGGGGGGGACGATGGATACGCAGTATTTT,CASLRGGTMDTQYF
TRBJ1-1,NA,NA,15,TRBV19,TGTGCCAGTAGTATAGAAGGGGCCGTGAACACTGAAGCTTTCTTT,CASSIEGAVNTEAFF
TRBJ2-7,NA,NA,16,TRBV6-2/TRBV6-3,TGTGCCAGCAGCCCTCTCTCGCTCGGGGGACCAAACGAGCAGTACTTC,CASSPLSLGGPNEQYF
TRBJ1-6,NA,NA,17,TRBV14,TGTGCCAGCAGCCAAGATCGGGGGGCCGGCTATAATTCACCCCTCCACTTT,CASSQDRGAGYNSPLHF
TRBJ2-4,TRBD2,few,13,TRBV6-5,TGTGCCACCTCGAGCGGGGGAGAAAACATTCAGTACTTC,CATSSGGENIQYF
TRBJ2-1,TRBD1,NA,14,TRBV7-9,TGTGCCAGCAGCTTGGGACAGACTTTCGATGAGCAGTTCTTC,CASSLGQTFDEQFF
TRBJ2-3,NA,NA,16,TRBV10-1,TGCGCCAGCAGTGAGTCACAGGGTATTGGCACAGATACGCAGTATTTT,CASSESQGIGTDTQYF
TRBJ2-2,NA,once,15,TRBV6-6,TGTGCCAGCAGCCCAGGCGGGGGCAACACCGGGGAGCTGTTTTTT,CASSPGGGNTGELFF
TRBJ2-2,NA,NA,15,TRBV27,TGTGCCAGCAGTTCCCAGGGATTGGCCACCGGGGAGCTGTTTTTT,CASSSQGLATGELFF
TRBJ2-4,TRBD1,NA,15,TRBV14,TGTGCCAGCAGCCGGCACGGGACAGGGAAAAACATTCAGTACTTC,CASSRHGTGKNIQYF
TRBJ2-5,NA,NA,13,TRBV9,TGTGCCAGCAGCGTAGTGCTAGGGGGGACCCAGTACTTC,CASSVVLGGTQYF
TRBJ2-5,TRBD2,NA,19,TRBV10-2,TGCGCCAGCAGTGAATCTAGCGGGGTAGTGGGACGGGCAACAGAGACCCAGTACTTC,CASSESSGVVGRATETQYF
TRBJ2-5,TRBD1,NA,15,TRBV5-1,TGCGCCAGCAGTTCCGACAGGGGGGCAGTGGAGACCCAGTACTTC,CASSSDRGAVETQYF
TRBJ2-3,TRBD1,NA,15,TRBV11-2,TGTGCCAGCAGCCCCGGGACAGGGGGCAGGAATACGCAGTATTTT,CASSPGTGGRNTQYF
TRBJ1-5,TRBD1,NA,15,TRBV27,TGTGCCAGCAGTTTCGACAGGGGTGGCAATCAGCCCCAGCATTTT,CASSFDRGGNQPQHF
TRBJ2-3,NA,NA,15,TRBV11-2,TGTGCCAGCACTTCAGGGGGACTCGGGGCAGATACGCAGTATTTT,CASTSGGLGADTQYF
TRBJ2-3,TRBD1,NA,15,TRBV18,TGTGCCAGCTCTCCAGGACAGGGAGGCACAGATACGCAGTATTTT,CASSPGQGGTDTQYF
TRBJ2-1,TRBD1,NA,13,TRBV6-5,TGTGCCACAGGGACAGAATCCTACAATGAGCAGTTCTTC,CATGTESYNEQFF
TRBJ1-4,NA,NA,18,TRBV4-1,TGCGCCAGCAGCCAAGTTATTGTAGGGGTTGCAACTAATGAAAAACTGTTTTTT,CASSQVIVGVATNEKLFF
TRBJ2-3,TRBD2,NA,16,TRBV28,TGTGCCAGCAGTCCGTTGACTAGCGGGGGGACAGATACGCAGTATTTT,CASSPLTSGGTDTQYF
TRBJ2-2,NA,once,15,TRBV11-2,TGTGCCAGCAGTTTAGACAGGCATAACACCGGGGAGCTGTTTTTT,CASSLDRHNTGELFF
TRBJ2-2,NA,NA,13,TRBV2,TGTGCCAGCAGACTGCAGGGCACCGGGGAGCTGTTTTTT,CASRLQGTGELFF
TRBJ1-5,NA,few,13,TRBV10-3,TGTGCCATCAGTGACGGGGACAATCAGCCCCAGCATTTT,CAISDGDNQPQHF
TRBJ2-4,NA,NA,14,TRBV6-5,TGTGCCAGCAGTCTTCACGAGTCCAAAAACATTCAGTACTTC,CASSLHESKNIQYF
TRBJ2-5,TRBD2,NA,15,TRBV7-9,TGTGCCAGCAGCTTAAGCGGGGGCTCATTGGAGACCCAGTACTTC,CASSLSGGSLETQYF
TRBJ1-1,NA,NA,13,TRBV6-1,TGTGCCAGCAGTGAATCGTATAACACTGAAGCTTTCTTT,CASSESYNTEAFF
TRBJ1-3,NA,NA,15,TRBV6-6,TGTGCCAGCACTTTCCAGGGCCTCTCTGGAAACACCATATATTTT,CASTFQGLSGNTIYF
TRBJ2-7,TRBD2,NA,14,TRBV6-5,TGTGCCAGCACCAAAGGGACTAGCGGCTACGAGCAGTACTTC,CASTKGTSGYEQYF
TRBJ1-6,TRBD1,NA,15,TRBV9,TGTGCCAGCAGCGCCGGACAGGGGAAAAATTCACCCCTCCACTTT,CASSAGQGKNSPLHF
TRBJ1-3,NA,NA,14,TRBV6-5,TGTGCCAGCAGGACGGGAAGGGTGGGAAACACCATATATTTT,CASRTGRVGNTIYF
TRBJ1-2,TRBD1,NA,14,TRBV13,TGTGCCAGCACCCCTGATGGACAGGGGATGGGATACACCTTC,CASTPDGQGMGYTF
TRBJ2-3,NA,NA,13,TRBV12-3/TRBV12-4,TGTGCCAGCAGTTTCCTTAGCACAGATACGCAGTATTTT,CASSFLSTDTQYF
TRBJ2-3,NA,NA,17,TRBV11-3,TGTGCCAGCAGCTTAGATAGAGGAGGGGCGAGCACAGATACGCAGTATTTT,CASSLDRGGASTDTQYF
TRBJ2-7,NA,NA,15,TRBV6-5,TGTGCCAGCAGGGAGGGACAGACTCATTCCTACGAGCAGTACTTC,CASREGQTHSYEQYF
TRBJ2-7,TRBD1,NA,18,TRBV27,TGTGCCAGCAGTTCCAGTGGCCCGGGACAGGGGCCGGCCTTAAGGCAGTACTTC,CASSSSGPGQGPALRQYF
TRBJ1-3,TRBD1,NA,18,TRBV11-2,TGTGCCAGCAGCCTGCTAGGCGGGACAGGGAGCTCTGGAAACACCATATATTTT,CASSLLGGTGSSGNTIYF
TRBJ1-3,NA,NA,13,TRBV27,TGTGCCAGCAGCTTTTCGACAGCCGGCACCATATATTTT,CASSFSTAGTIYF
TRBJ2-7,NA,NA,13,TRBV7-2,TGTGCCAGCAGCTCTCAGCCAGGGGCCGAGCAGTACTTC,CASSSQPGAEQYF
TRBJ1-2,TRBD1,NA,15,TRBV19,TGTGCCAGTGAACACCCCGGGACAGTAAACTATGGCTACACCTTC,CASEHPGTVNYGYTF
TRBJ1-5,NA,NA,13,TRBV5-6,TGTGCCAGCAGCGACAGGTCCCCGAGGGCCCAGCATTTT,CASSDRSPRAQHF
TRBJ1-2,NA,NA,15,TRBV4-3,TGCGCCAGCAGCCAAGCGCGACAGCCGAACTATGGCTACACCTTC,CASSQARQPNYGYTF
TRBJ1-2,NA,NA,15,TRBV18,TGTGCCAGCTCTCCCCGGACAGCCGCTCACTATGGCTACACCTTC,CASSPRTAAHYGYTF
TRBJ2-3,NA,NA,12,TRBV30,TGTGCCTGCATGACAGTTGCAGATACGCAGTATTTT,CACMTVADTQYF
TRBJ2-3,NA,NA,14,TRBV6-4,TGTGCCAGCAGTGACTTTGGCCGCACAGATACGCAGTATTTT,CASSDFGRTDTQYF
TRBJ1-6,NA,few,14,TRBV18,TGTGCCAGCTCTACCGGGCCCCGGGAATCACCCCTCCACTTT,CASSTGPRESPLHF
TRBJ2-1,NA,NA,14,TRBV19,TGTGCCAGTAGTGCCTTACAGTCCTACAATGAGCAGTTCTTC,CASSALQSYNEQFF
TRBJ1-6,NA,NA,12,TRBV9,TGTGCCAGCAGCGTACGGGATTCACCCCTCCACTTT,CASSVRDSPLHF